These T cell receptor beta chains were read from a single sample in a study of OX40 agonist ivuxolimab in advanced cancers. The table came from immunoSEQ multiplex PCR; TCRdb's copy has only in-frame clones and leaves some out. This sample has roughly 63,000 clones; 89% occur once, and the top ten carry about 12%. Here the sequenced sample was CD4+ or CD8+ T cells sorted from blood, taken in a trial of the OX40 agonist ivuxolimab. The source of these receptors is an adult with an advanced solid tumor such as melanoma, head and neck, liver or kidney cancer. Each CDR3 is given with its conserved first and last residue.

17,TRBJ2-1,TRBV27,CASHYDRSGGTYNEQFF
15,TRBJ2-3,TRBV9,CASSISGGSTDTQYF
12,TRBJ2-7,TRBV7-8,CASSPISYEQYF
15,TRBJ2-7,TRBV6-5,CASSSQGLDYYEQYF
15,TRBJ1-2,TRBV2,CASSEMRTANYGYTF
15,TRBJ2-3,TRBV6-1,CASRPRGSYTDTQYF
15,TRBJ1-6,TRBV6-1,CASSVLWDRVSPLHF
20,TRBJ2-2,TRBV4-1,CASSQQLVGTGGGNTGELFF
14,TRBJ2-3,TRBV10-3,CAISGLPLSDTQYF
14,-,TRBV28,CASSGLAGSYEQYF
11,TRBJ2-7,TRBV21-1,CASTKDYEQYF
13,TRBJ1-1,TRBV27,CASSLVHNTEAFF
12,TRBJ1-5,TRBV19,CASKNKGQPQHF
11,TRBJ2-3,TRBV20-1,CSAPLGDTQYF
15,TRBJ1-3,TRBV15,CATSREADRGNTIYF
15,TRBJ1-1,TRBV19,CASSIDEMAKTEAFF
13,TRBJ2-7,TRBV27,CASSFLRTYEQYF
15,TRBJ2-1,TRBV14,CASSRRLGESNEQFF
15,TRBJ2-1,TRBV27,CASSLNPSGRGEQFF
17,TRBJ2-7,TRBV9,CASSVAPGLAETYEQYF
16,TRBJ2-7,TRBV11-2,CASSLVVWEPGDEQYF
12,TRBJ2-2,TRBV7-9,CAASGATGELFF
15,TRBJ2-7,TRBV19,CASSGERELFREQYF
16,TRBJ1-3,TRBV19,CASSTSGSRAGNTIYF
13,TRBJ2-7,TRBV27,CASSLRGPYEQYF
14,TRBJ2-3,TRBV29-1,CSVGDGTSTDTQYF
16,TRBJ1-2,TRBV10-3,CAISESGTGGMDGYTF
15,TRBJ2-1,TRBV2,CASSEDGHEANEQFF
12,TRBJ1-4,TRBV5-1,CASSRNGEKLFF
13,TRBJ2-1,TRBV30,CAWTGTNYNEQFF
14,TRBJ2-7,TRBV10-1,CASNARASSYEQYF
15,TRBJ2-2,TRBV7-9,CASSPGASNTGELFF
12,TRBJ2-3,TRBV6-5,CASSSQLPLKYF
12,TRBJ2-1,TRBV5-1,CARRDPYNEQFF
12,TRBJ2-7,TRBV6-6,CASMKETYEQYF
15,-,TRBV15,CATSQDRALSYEQYF
18,TRBJ2-6,TRBV27,CASSYKGTRHDGANVLTF
15,TRBJ2-7,TRBV15,CATSRNEGRELEQYF
11,TRBJ2-1,TRBV19,CATRTPGEQFF
13,TRBJ1-4,TRBV5-6,CASSPGPEEKLFF
18,TRBJ1-3,TRBV21-1,CASSKLGTGADSGNTIYF
13,TRBJ2-7,TRBV11-2,CASSWMLRDEQYF
14,TRBJ1-2,TRBV27,CASGPRGGTYGYTF
15,TRBJ2-7,TRBV7-6,CASSFRVAGGYEQYF
14,TRBJ1-2,TRBV15,CATSRPDRHYGYTF
15,TRBJ1-5,TRBV27,CASSPFHRYNQPQHF
19,TRBJ2-1,TRBV6-4,CASSDSGLAGGGSYNEQFF
15,TRBJ1-1,TRBV28,CASSFSGMMNTEAFF
14,TRBJ2-6,TRBV6-1,CASTDFSGANVLTF
15,TRBJ1-3,TRBV5-4,CASSFWGGAGNTIYF
20,TRBJ2-5,TRBV27,CASSPRTSGNRMGIQETQYF
18,TRBJ2-1,TRBV27,CASSLSANVASAYNEQFF